This entry lists 17 T cell receptor beta chains sequenced from one sample in a study of cytomegalovirus exposure and HLA in healthy donors. Use of 60 Vbeta and 13 Jbeta primers characterized the PCR. The method was immunoSEQ multiplex PCR; TCRdb's version includes in-frame clones alone and lacks a portion of them. In the table there are over 100,000 clones, around 10% of which are singletons. The material sequenced was PBMCs. These receptor sequences come from a man aged 40-49 years in good health and CMV-seropositive.

The chain has TRBV27 and TRBJ1-5; TRBD1 matches 11 bases. CDR3 length equals 15 residues. The V segment lost 0 bases and the J segment 7 bases; nucleotides outside the gene matches: 2. The V gene's germline CDR1 is MNHEY and CDR2 SMNVEV (reference sequence). The CDR3 DNA follows: TGTGCCAGCAGTTTATCTCGGACAGGGGGCCAGCCCCAGCATTTT. As protein: CASSLSRTGGQPQHF.

This clone has more than one count but fewer than ten. The chain is built from TRBV6-1 and TRBJ1-1; a possible D gene is TRBD1 (5 bases). The germline CDR1 and CDR2 sequences are MNHNS and SASEGT. The V end was cut by 10 bases, the J end by 4 bases, with 10 bases between. The CDR3 consists of 11 residues. CDR3 bases: TGTGCCACTAGAAGGGGCACTGAAGCTTTCTTT. This encodes CATRRGTEAFF.

This clone has only a few counts. This chain links TRBV5-1 with TRBJ1-1, with 7 bases matching TRBD1. V trimming: 5 bases; J trimming: 1 base; junction bases outside the gene matches: 14. The CDR3 spans 17 residues. Germline V lookup: CDR1 SGHRS, CDR2 YFSETQ. The CDR3 coding sequence is TGCGCCAGCAGTGCTAGTGAGACAGGGTTCACGAACACTGAAGCTTTCTTT. It specifies CASSASETGFTNTEAFF.

This clone came up a few times. J is TRBJ2-1 and V is TRBV30; D possibly corresponds to TRBD2 (5 bases). The V and J ends lost 3 bases and 9 bases respectively, with 15 bases between them. Germline V gene data show CDR1 as GTSNPN and CDR2 as SVGIG (reference sequence). CDR3 length: 13 amino acids. This chain's CDR3 is CAWRFFYEGEQFF. In DNA, the CDR3 is TGTGCCTGGAGGTTCTTCTACGAGGGTGAGCAGTTCTTC.

The sample holds many counts of this clone. The chain employs TRBV28 and TRBJ2-7, with 10 positions matching TRBD1. V shed 5 bases and J 2 bases; nucleotides not matched to a gene: 6. Germline lookup yields CDR1 MDHEN and CDR2 SYDVKM. This CDR3 contains 15 residues. For the CDR3, the DNA is TGTGCCAGCAGTCTGCCGGGACAGGGGACCTACGAGCAGTACTTC. It yields the protein CASSLPGQGTYEQYF. Using reference TRBV28 and TRBJ2-7 for the parts outside the CDR3, the full variable domain is DVKVTQSSRYLVKRTGEKVFLECVQDMDHENMFWYRQDPGLGLRLIYFSYDVKMKEKGDIPEGYSVSREKKERFSLILESASTNQTSMYLCASSLPGQGTYEQYFGPGTRLTVT.

This clone was recorded a few times. J is TRBJ2-7 and V is TRBV4-1; 7 positions match TRBD1. The CDR3 has 14 residues. J gave up 3 bases and V 5 bases, and 7 bases lay outside the gene matches. Germline lookup yields CDR1 MGHRA and CDR2 YSYEKL. The DNA of the CDR3 is TGCGCCAGCAGCTATGGACAGGACGTCTACGAGCAGTACTTC. Amino acid sequence: CASSYGQDVYEQYF.

The chain joins TRBV5-4 to TRBJ2-5, with TRBD2 identical over 10 bases. In germline, CDR1 is SGHNT, CDR2 YYREEE (reference sequence). The CDR3 totals 15 residues. With V trimmed by 3 bases and J by 5 bases, 7 bases remained unmatched. CDR3 residues: CASSSAGGVMETQYF. CDR3 in DNA: TGTGCCAGCAGCTCAGCGGGAGGGGTTATGGAGACCCAGTACTTC. The full variable domain, with the rest looked up from reference TRBV5-4 and TRBJ2-5, is ETGVTQSPTHLIKTRGQQVTLRCSSQSGHNTVSWYQQALGQGPQFIFQYYREEENGRGNFPPRFSGLQFPNYSSELNVNALELDDSALYLCASSSAGGVMETQYFGPGTRLLVL.

This clone appeared a few times. The chain uses TRBV7-3 and TRBJ2-1, with 8 bases that match TRBD1. The J segment lost 7 bases and the V segment lost 5 bases, leaving 7 bases of the junction unmatched. Germline CDR1 SGHTA, CDR2 FQGTGA. The CDR3 sequence is 14 residues long. The CDR3, as DNA: TGTGCCAGCAGCCCGACAGGGGCTTGGAATGAGCAGTTCTTC. This sequence encodes CASSPTGAWNEQFF.

In this sample, this clone turned up a few times. The gene calls are TRBV29-1 and TRBJ2-7; D might be TRBD2 (7 bases). Per the germline V gene, CDR1 is SQVTM and CDR2 is ANQGSEA. Trimming took 6 bases from V and 5 from J, leaving 23 bases between them. The CDR3 length is 15 residues. The CDR3 spells CSVRLRGALRNEQYF. The CDR3 DNA is TGCAGCGTAAGGCTTCGGGGGGCCCTAAGAAACGAGCAGTACTTC.

The chain couples TRBV29-1 to TRBJ1-5; 7 bases map to TRBD1. Germline assignment: CDR1 SQVTM and CDR2 ANQGSEA. This CDR3 contains 15 residues. J lost 0 bases, V lost 4 bases, and 6 bases had no gene match. CDR3 in amino acids: CSVADRAGSNQPQHF. The DNA of the CDR3 is TGCAGCGTTGCAGACAGGGCTGGTAGCAATCAGCCCCAGCATTTT.

This rearrangement joins TRBV6-5 to TRBJ2-4; D possibly corresponds to TRBD1 (5 bases). The germline CDR1 and CDR2 sequences are MNHEY and SVGAGI. Deletions cut 5 bases from V and 3 bases from J, with 11 bases between. The CDR3 runs 14 residues. CDR3 DNA: TGTGCCAGCAGTCTCGGACAAGTCAAAAACATTCAGTACTTC. Translation gives CASSLGQVKNIQYF.

This rearrangement joins TRBV6-1 to TRBJ2-7, with D maybe TRBD1 (5 bases). V was trimmed by 1 base and J by 2 bases, leaving 9 bases between them. The CDR3 spans 14 residues. Germline V gives CDR1 MNHNS, CDR2 SASEGT. DNA of the CDR3: TGTGCCAGCAGTGAAGGTGACAGCACCTACGAGCAGTACTTC. Translated, it gives CASSEGDSTYEQYF.

This clone was seen more than once but under ten times. The chain combines TRBV29-1 with TRBJ2-7, with TRBD1 matching over 11 bases. J lost 2 bases, V lost 7 bases, and 4 bases had no gene match. This CDR3 is 13 amino acids long. Germline loops: CDR1 SQVTM, CDR2 ANQGSEA. The DNA for the CDR3 is TGCAGCGCCAGGGACAGGGGGACCTACGAGCAGTACTTC. It translates to CSARDRGTYEQYF.

The chain couples TRBV11-2 to TRBJ2-5; D may be TRBD1 (5 bases). Germline V gives CDR1 SGHAT, CDR2 FQNNGV. The CDR3 spans 13 residues. V was pared by 3 bases and J by 2 bases, with 7 bases between. For the CDR3, the DNA is TGTGCCAGCAGCTTTCGACAGCAAGAGACCCAGTACTTC. Translated: CASSFRQQETQYF.

In this sample, this clone turned up a few times. V is TRBV6-5 and J is TRBJ1-2; TRBD1 matches 8 bases. The CDR3 extends over 13 amino acids. Unmatched junction bases numbered 12, after V lost 6 bases and J lost 12 bases. Germline CDR1 reads MNHEY; CDR2 reads SVGAGI. CDR3 in amino acids: CASSAGTGVSNTF. CDR3 DNA sequence: TGTGCCAGCAGCGCCGGGACAGGCGTCTCCAACACCTTC.

The chain uses TRBV19 and TRBJ1-5; the D gene is possibly TRBD1 (5 bases). The CDR3 spans 15 residues. The V and J ends lost 2 bases and 1 base respectively, with 9 bases between them. Germline loops: CDR1 LNHDA, CDR2 SQIVND (reference sequence). In DNA form, the CDR3 reads TGTGCCAGTAGTATATCCGGGGGAAGCAATCAGCCCCAGCATTTT. This encodes CASSISGGSNQPQHF. Filled out from reference TRBV19 and TRBJ1-5, the complete variable domain reads DGGITQSPKYLFRKEGQNVTLSCEQNLNHDAMYWYRQDPGQGLRLIYYSQIVNDFQKGDIAEGYSVSREKKESFPLTVTSAQKNPTAFYLCASSISGGSNQPQHFGDGTRLSIL.

The V and J genes are TRBV5-3 and TRBJ1-1, with 7 positions matching TRBD1. TRBV5-3 is labeled an ORF, and its function is uncertain. The J segment lost 2 bases and the V segment lost 4 bases, leaving 11 bases of the junction unmatched. This CDR3 has 16 amino acids. CDR3 in amino acids: CARSDKDRSLNTEAFF. In DNA, the CDR3 is TGTGCCAGAAGCGATAAGGACAGGTCTCTCAACACTGAAGCTTTCTTT.